These T cell receptor beta chains were read from a single sample in a study of blood T cell repertoires in COVID-19. Clones were read by immunoSEQ multiplex PCR, and TCRdb kept only the in-frame ones, dropping some. The repertoire holds around 180,000 clones, with 60% to 80% as singletons. The material sequenced was peripheral blood. Receptors were obtained from a man aged 55 to 70 with active or convalescent COVID-19. The CDR3 runs from the conserved cysteine through the conserved F or W. D genes are given only for firm matches. The size of a clone is reported for some rows only, either as once, few or many, or as a class for expanded clones.

>.|TRBJ1-4|TRBV4-1|TRBD1
CASSRTGAEKLFF
TGCGCCAGCAGTCGGACAGGGGCCGAAAAACTGTTTTTT
>.|TRBJ2-1|TRBV2|TRBD2
CASEGLAGRNEQFF
TGTGCCAGCGAGGGACTAGCGGGGCGCAATGAGCAGTTCTTC
>once|TRBJ1-2|TRBV10-2|.
CASSRGSNYGYTF
TGCGCCAGCAGTAGAGGCAGTAACTATGGCTACACCTTC
>few|TRBJ1-1|TRBV7-8|.
CASSLETINTEAFF
TGTGCCAGCAGCTTAGAAACAATCAACACTGAAGCTTTCTTT
>.|TRBJ2-7|TRBV5-6|.
CASSRITGYRYEQYF
TGTGCCAGCAGCCGAATAACAGGGTATCGTTACGAGCAGTACTTC
>.|TRBJ2-5|TRBV6-2/TRBV6-3|.
CASSYSRLPGQETQYF
TGTGCCAGCAGTTACTCGAGGTTGCCAGGGCAAGAGACCCAGTACTTC
>.|TRBJ2-5|TRBV28|.
CASSQPRWEEGRLETQYF
TGTGCCAGCAGTCAACCCCGATGGGAGGAGGGCCGGTTAGAGACCCAGTACTTC
>once|TRBJ1-2|TRBV29-1|.
CSVRPGDRGYTF
TGCAGCGTTCGGCCAGGGGATCGAGGCTACACCTTC
>.|TRBJ2-1|TRBV7-2|TRBD2
CASSGLAGVRGNEQFF
TGTGCCAGCAGTGGACTAGCGGGAGTTCGAGGCAATGAGCAGTTCTTC
>.|TRBJ1-4|TRBV3-1/TRBV3-2|TRBD1
CASRKGAGEKLFF
TGTGCCAGCAGAAAGGGGGCTGGTGAAAAACTGTTTTTT
>.|TRBJ1-1|TRBV5-1|.
CASSSGDLPYEAFF
TGCGCCAGCAGCTCGGGGGATTTGCCTTATGAAGCTTTCTTT
>.|TRBJ2-7|TRBV6-2/TRBV6-3|TRBD2
CASSYSRGTEQYF
TGTGCCAGCAGTTACTCGCGGGGGACCGAGCAGTACTTC
>.|TRBJ2-1|TRBV11-1|TRBD2
CASSSPRLAGINEQFF
TGTGCCAGCAGCTCCCCACGACTAGCGGGGATCAATGAGCAGTTCTTC
>.|TRBJ2-2|TRBV11-2|.
CASSRRRAANTGELFF
TGTGCCAGCAGCCGCCGGAGGGCCGCGAACACCGGGGAGCTGTTTTTT
>.|TRBJ2-1|TRBV5-6|TRBD2
CASSPRTSGRRGSYNEQFF
TGTGCCAGCAGCCCTCGGACTAGCGGGAGGAGAGGATCCTACAATGAGCAGTTCTTC
>.|TRBJ2-2|TRBV7-9|.
CASSRLRDTRNLGTGELFF
TGTGCCAGCAGCCGTCTCCGGGACACCCGCAATTTAGGGACCGGGGAGCTGTTTTTT
>.|TRBJ2-7|TRBV18|.
CASSSGQGGEQYF
TGTGCCAGCTCATCAGGACAGGGAGGGGAGCAGTACTTC
>.|TRBJ1-4|TRBV19|TRBD1
CASSIDRGETNEKLFF
TGTGCCAGTAGTATCGACAGGGGGGAAACTAATGAAAAACTGTTTTTT
>once|TRBJ2-7|TRBV9|TRBD1
CASSVSGQGVYEQYF
TGTGCCAGCAGCGTGAGCGGACAGGGCGTATACGAGCAGTACTTC
>.|TRBJ2-3|TRBV4-3|.
CASSQDLTGEDTQYF
TGCGCCAGCAGCCAAGATCTCACCGGGGAAGATACGCAGTATTTT
>.|TRBJ2-2|TRBV7-9|TRBD1
CASSLKGQTNTGELFF
TGTGCCAGCAGCTTGAAGGGACAGACGAACACCGGGGAGCTGTTTTTT
>.|TRBJ2-7|TRBV7-9|TRBD1
CASSLGQGAAFYEQYF
TGTGCCAGCAGCTTGGGACAGGGGGCCGCCTTCTACGAGCAGTACTTC
>.|TRBJ2-1|TRBV11-2|TRBD2
CASSRGLAGNEQFF
TGTGCCAGCAGCCGCGGGCTAGCGGGCAATGAGCAGTTCTTC
>.|TRBJ2-3|TRBV18|.
CASSPGTEGVTDTQYF
TGTGCCAGCTCACCAGGGACGGAGGGAGTCACAGATACGCAGTATTTT
>once|TRBJ2-7|TRBV18|TRBD2
CASSLTSGVDYEQYF
TGTGCCAGCTCCCTAACTAGCGGGGTCGACTACGAGCAGTACTTC
>.|TRBJ1-1|TRBV28|TRBD1
CASSFGTGKGNTEAFF
TGTGCCAGCAGTTTTGGGACAGGGAAAGGTAACACTGAAGCTTTCTTT
>once|TRBJ2-3|TRBV11-3|TRBD2
CASSRSVGGTSGFAGTQYF
TGTGCCAGCAGTCGATCAGTGGGGGGGACTAGCGGATTCGCGGGTACGCAGTATTTT
>.|TRBJ2-7|TRBV2|.
CASRLMGGQYEQYF
TGTGCCAGCAGACTCATGGGGGGGCAGTACGAGCAGTACTTC
>once|TRBJ2-1|TRBV4-1|TRBD2
CASRKLANAYNEQFF
TGCGCCAGCAGGAAACTAGCGAACGCCTACAATGAGCAGTTCTTC
>.|TRBJ2-7|TRBV7-3|.
CASSLLPTGEQYF
TGTGCCAGCAGCTTATTGCCAACCGGCGAGCAGTACTTC
>.|TRBJ1-5|TRBV18|.
CASSPAAYSNQPQHF
TGTGCCAGCTCACCAGCGGCTTATAGCAATCAGCCCCAGCATTTT
>.|TRBJ2-7|TRBV29-1|.
CSVSYGLSGGPEQYF
TGCAGCGTTTCATACGGACTCAGCGGAGGTCCCGAGCAGTACTTC
>few|TRBJ2-1|TRBV2|.
CASSSAVSNNEQFF
TGTGCCAGCAGCTCGGCGGTTTCGAACAATGAGCAGTTCTTC
>.|TRBJ2-7|TRBV2|.
CASSVTGTGKYEQYF
TGTGCCAGCAGTGTTACCGGGACTGGGAAATACGAGCAGTACTTC
>.|TRBJ1-2|TRBV18|.
CASSPGGSVYGYTF
TGTGCCAGCTCCCCGGGGGGCTCGGTCTATGGCTACACCTTC
>.|TRBJ1-4|TRBV2|TRBD1
CASRMGTVNEKLFF
TGTGCCAGCAGGATGGGGACAGTGAATGAAAAACTGTTTTTT
>once|TRBJ1-2|TRBV7-2|.
CASSTTGTPNYGYTF
TGTGCCAGCAGCACGACAGGTACCCCTAACTATGGCTACACCTTC
>.|TRBJ1-6|TRBV2|.
CASGGQGNSPLHF
TGTGCCAGCGGTGGGCAGGGGAATTCACCCCTCCACTTT
>.|TRBJ1-2|TRBV5-4|.
CASSNWGSPYGYTF
TGTGCCAGCTCGAACTGGGGCAGCCCGTATGGCTACACCTTC
>few|TRBJ2-7|TRBV7-9|.
CASSRGTSNGDEQYF
TGTGCCAGCAGCCGAGGGACTTCCAACGGGGACGAGCAGTACTTC
>.|TRBJ1-2|TRBV5-4|.
CASSLEPQGGYGYTF
TGTGCCAGCAGCTTGGAGCCTCAGGGTGGATATGGCTACACCTTC
>few|TRBJ2-3|TRBV7-6|TRBD2
CASRISAQGLAGRTSTDTQYF
TGTGCCAGCAGAATTAGCGCCCAGGGACTAGCGGGACGTACTTCTACAGATACGCAGTATTTT
>.|TRBJ2-7|TRBV4-1|.
CASSHWTAEQYF
TGCGCCAGCAGCCATTGGACAGCCGAGCAGTACTTC
>.|TRBJ2-2|TRBV7-2|.
CASSLATYGELFF
TGTGCCAGCAGCTTAGCCACCTACGGGGAGCTGTTTTTT
>.|TRBJ2-7|TRBV7-7|TRBD1
CASSAGGQYEQYF
TGTGCCAGCAGTGCAGGGGGCCAGTACGAGCAGTACTTC
>few|TRBJ1-5|TRBV19|TRBD1
CASSRTGVNQPQHF
TGTGCCAGTAGTAGGACAGGCGTCAATCAGCCCCAGCATTTT
>.|TRBJ2-2|TRBV5-1|.
CASSFGDTMNTGELFF
TGCGCCAGCAGCTTCGGGGACACCATGAACACCGGGGAGCTGTTTTTT
>.|TRBJ1-2|TRBV5-1|TRBD1
CASSSRQGYGYTF
TGCGCCAGCAGCTCGAGACAGGGCTATGGCTACACCTTC
>.|TRBJ1-2|TRBV28|TRBD1
CASSPRQGALGYTF
TGTGCCAGCAGCCCGAGACAGGGGGCGCTGGGCTACACCTTC
>.|TRBJ2-2|TRBV7-6|TRBD1
CASSLKSGLGQGTGAGELFF
TGTGCCAGCAGCTTAAAAAGTGGGCTGGGACAGGGAACCGGTGCCGGGGAGCTGTTTTTT
>.|TRBJ2-7|TRBV5-5|.
CASSPDTRFGQYF
TGTGCCAGCAGCCCTGACACCCGGTTCGGGCAGTACTTC
>.|TRBJ1-2|TRBV3-1/TRBV3-2|TRBD1
CASSQERAGGSWYGYTF
TGTGCCAGCAGCCAAGAAAGGGCAGGGGGATCCTGGTATGGCTACACCTTC
>.|TRBJ2-7|TRBV7-2|.
CASSLALLGEQYF
TGTGCCAGCAGCTTAGCCCTACTTGGCGAGCAGTACTTC